Shown below are 27 T cell receptor beta chains from a single sample sequenced in a study of blood T cell repertoires in COVID-19. Only in-frame clones appear in the TCRdb table, and some are missing; sequencing was by immunoSEQ multiplex PCR. The table shows roughly 80,000 clones, with 82% occurring only once. Sequences were obtained from peripheral blood. Receptor source: a human donor in a cohort sampled during active COVID-19.

This chain links TRBV30 with TRBJ2-7; D may be TRBD2 (5 bases). Germline V gene sequence: CDR1 GTSNPN, CDR2 SVGIG (reference sequence). The V end was cut by 4 bases, the J end by 2 bases, with 21 bases between. This CDR3 has 16 residues. The CDR3 DNA reads as TGTGCCTGGATCCCATCAGAGGGCAGGTCGGCCTACGAGCAGTACTTC. Translation: CAWIPSEGRSAYEQYF.

The chain links TRBV19 to TRBJ1-1; D unclear. Germline V gene sequence: CDR1 LNHDA, CDR2 SQIVND (reference sequence). The CDR3 has 14 amino acids. Between the trimmed V and J ends, which lost 6 bases and 0 bases, there was a span of 11 bases. CDR3 DNA: TGTGCCAGTAGAGACACACCACTGAACACTGAAGCTTTCTTT. It yields the protein CASRDTPLNTEAFF.

The rearrangement joins TRBV18 to TRBJ2-2; 7 nucleotides agree with TRBD2. CDR1 KGHSH and CDR2 LQKENI come from the germline V gene. The length of the CDR3 is 14 residues. CDR3 amino acids: CAGRETSDTGELFF. The CDR3 DNA is TGTGCGGGGAGGGAGACATCCGACACCGGGGAGCTGTTTTTT.

The chain links TRBV5-3 to TRBJ2-7, with 7 bases matching TRBD1. TRBV5-3 qualifies as an ORF whose function is uncertain. V gave up 7 bases and J gave up 3 bases; unmatched junction bases: 13. The CDR3 is made up of 15 amino acids. CDR3: CARQPRTGQHYEQYF. The CDR3 bases are TGTGCCAGACAGCCACGGACAGGCCAACACTACGAGCAGTACTTC.

This clone was seen once. The chain combines TRBV5-8 with TRBJ1-1, with 9 bases fitting TRBD1. Losses at the gene ends were 4 bases for V and 4 bases for J; bases not matched to a gene: 8. From germline, CDR1 is SGHTS and CDR2 YDEGEE. The CDR3 runs 15 residues. The CDR3, as DNA: TGTGCCAGCAGCCAACACAGGGGGCACAGCACTGAAGCTTTCTTT. Translated: CASSQHRGHSTEAFF. Variable domain in full (rest from reference TRBV5-8 and TRBJ1-1): EAGVTQSPTHLIKTRGQQATLRCSPISGHTSVYWYQQALGLGLQFLLWYDEGEERNRGNFPPRFSGRQFPNYSSELNVNALELEDSALYLCASSQHRGHSTEAFFGQGTRLTVV.

The gene calls are TRBV7-8 and TRBJ2-3; 9 nucleotides match TRBD1. Germline lookup yields CDR1 SGHVS and CDR2 FQNEAQ. V trimming: 1 base; J trimming: 1 base; junction bases outside the gene matches: 3. CDR3 length: 16 residues. CDR3: CASSLGTGAGTDTQYF. In DNA, the CDR3 is TGTGCCAGCAGCTTAGGGACAGGGGCAGGCACAGATACGCAGTATTTT.

CDR3 loop: CASRVARGSRVDEQYF. The CDR3, as DNA: TGTGCCAGCAGGGTAGCCAGAGGGAGCAGAGTAGACGAGCAGTACTTC. This chain connects TRBV6-6 to TRBJ2-7; a weak D match, TRBD2 (5 bases). The germline V gene has CDR1 MNHNY and CDR2 SVGAGI (reference sequence). Trimming removed 6 bases at V and 5 bases at J, with 23 bases between. The CDR3 is 16 residues long.

This chain's CDR3 is CATSDGTGVNTEAFF. CDR3 nucleotide sequence: TGTGCCACCAGTGATGGTACAGGAGTGAACACTGAAGCTTTCTTT. V gene TRBV24-1 combines with J gene TRBJ1-1; TRBD1 might be the D (5 bases). Germline V lookup: CDR1 KGHDR, CDR2 SFDVKD. Trimming pared 3 bases from V and 0 bases from J, leaving 10 bases between. CDR3 length: 15 amino acids.

The rearrangement links TRBV15 to TRBJ1-2; D not certain. CDR3 length: 15 residues. Germline lookup yields CDR1 LNHNV and CDR2 YYDKDF (reference sequence). The V gene lost 0 bases and the J gene lost 14 bases, with 22 bases spanning the gap. The CDR3 sequence is CATSRDRGSVQSETF. In nucleotides, the CDR3 is TGTGCCACCAGCAGAGATCGGGGTTCGGTACAGAGTGAGACCTTC.

This clone was seen once. This chain joins TRBV15 and TRBJ2-1; 12 bases line up with TRBD2. Trimming at V came to 3 bases and at J to 10 bases, leaving 4 bases not matched to a gene. The CDR3 length is 14 residues. Germline CDR1 reads LNHNV; CDR2 reads YYDKDF (reference sequence). The DNA of the CDR3 is TGTGCCACCAGCAGTGGGACTAGCGGGCTGGAGCAGTTCTTC. It codes for CATSSGTSGLEQFF.

This clone appeared a few times. The rearrangement links TRBV6-5 to TRBJ1-3; D gene ambiguous. V was cut by 0 bases and J by 0 bases, with 9 bases left in between. The CDR3 length is 16 residues. Germline CDR1 and CDR2: MNHEY and SVGAGI. CDR3 in amino acids: CASSYSAGSSGNTIYF. In DNA, the CDR3 is TGTGCCAGCAGTTACTCTGCCGGGTCCTCTGGAAACACCATATATTTT.

The sample holds a few counts of this clone. This chain links TRBV25-1 with TRBJ2-7; 9 bases match TRBD1. V lost 4 bases to trimming and J lost 2 bases; unmatched junction nucleotides: 3. Germline V lookup: CDR1 MGHDK, CDR2 SYGVNS. The CDR3 is 14 residues long. CDR3 in DNA: TGTGCCAGCAGTGGTGGGACAGGGCCCTACGAGCAGTACTTC. Its protein product is CASSGGTGPYEQYF.

The chain combines TRBV5-1 with TRBJ1-6; the match to TRBD1 covers 7 bases. In germline, CDR1 is SGHRS, CDR2 YFSETQ. V dropped 0 bases and J dropped 13; count of bases not matched to a gene: 4. The CDR3 is 13 amino acids. CDR3 nucleotides: TGCGCCAGCAGCTTGGGACAGGGTAGGCCCCTCCACTTT. It codes for CASSLGQGRPLHF.

The gene calls are TRBV9 and TRBJ1-2, with 12 bases lining up with TRBD1. Germline CDR1 reads SGDLS; CDR2 reads YYNGEE. The CDR3 has 20 amino acids. V trimming: 0 bases; J trimming: 5 bases; junction bases outside the gene matches: 17. CDR3: CASSVAITGTGGSGRYGYTF. In DNA form, the CDR3 reads TGTGCCAGCAGCGTAGCCATCACCGGGACAGGGGGCTCCGGACGGTATGGCTACACCTTC. The variable domain in full, with the rest retrieved from reference TRBV9 and TRBJ1-2, is DSGVTQTPKHLITATGQRVTLRCSPRSGDLSVYWYQQSLDQGLQFLIQYYNGEERAKGNILERFSAQQFPDLHSELNLSSLELGDSALYFCASSVAITGTGGSGRYGYTFGSGTRLTVV.

This clone was counted only a few times. In nucleotides, the CDR3 is TGTGCCAGCAGTTTAATGGCGGAACAGCAGTACTTC. It encodes CASSLMAEQQYF. The chain recombines TRBV28 with TRBJ2-7; D is unresolved. The CDR3 loop spans 12 amino acids. V was shortened by 2 bases and J by 8 bases, with 10 bases between the two germline ends. Germline V gives CDR1 MDHEN, CDR2 SYDVKM.

The chain couples TRBV7-6 to TRBJ2-1, with 11 nucleotides matching TRBD2. Germline CDR1 reads SGHVS; CDR2 reads FNYEAQ. V shed 6 bases and J 2 bases; nucleotides not matched to a gene: 6. This CDR3 has 16 residues. CDR3: CASRPTSGKAYNEQFF. CDR3 DNA sequence: TGTGCCAGCAGGCCGACTAGCGGGAAAGCCTACAATGAGCAGTTCTTC.

This clone has a handful of counts. The rearrangement uses TRBV2 and TRBJ1-2; 9 bases fit TRBD1. The CDR3 covers 13 residues. The germline V gene has CDR1 SNHLY and CDR2 FYNNEI. The junction had 5 bases not matched to a gene; V was cut back by 7 bases and J by 5 bases. This CDR3 reads CASNIQGAYGYTF. DNA for the CDR3: TGTGCCAGCAATATACAGGGGGCGTATGGCTACACCTTC.

The rearrangement joins TRBV2 to TRBJ1-3; no definite D call. CDR1 and CDR2 (germline): SNHLY, FYNNEI. This CDR3 region has 16 residues. Trimming pared 1 base from V and 0 bases from J, leaving 10 bases between. The CDR3 DNA reads TGTGCCAGCAGTGAAGGAAGAGCTCTCTCTGGAAACACCATATATTTT. This translates into CASSEGRALSGNTIYF.

This clone came up a few times. The rearrangement uses TRBV29-1 and TRBJ2-7, with TRBD1 matching over 7 bases. Germline V gene sequence: CDR1 SQVTM, CDR2 ANQGSEA. The CDR3 length is 13 residues. Trimming removed 3 bases from V and 1 base from J; junction bases left unmatched: 3. The CDR3 region has the DNA TGCAGCGTTGAGCAGGACAGGTCCTACGAGCAGTACTTC. It is translated as CSVEQDRSYEQYF.

The rearrangement joins TRBV4-1 to TRBJ2-2; 7 bases are shared with TRBD1. Per the germline V gene, CDR1 is MGHRA and CDR2 is YSYEKL. There are 16 residues in the CDR3. Germline trimming cut 1 base from V and 2 bases from J; bases unmatched to any gene: 4. CDR3 sequence (DNA): TGCGCCAGCAGCCAAGGCCCAGGGGGAAACACCGGGGAGCTGTTTTTT. Its translation is CASSQGPGGNTGELFF.

The chain is built from TRBV4-2 and TRBJ1-3, with a tentative D call TRBD1 (5 bases). The germline V gene has CDR1 LGHNA and CDR2 YNFKEQ. This CDR3 has 16 residues. Trimming stripped 0 bases from V and 0 bases from J, with 9 bases between. The chain's CDR3 is CASSQDYRFSGNTIYF. The CDR3 nucleotides read TGTGCCAGCAGCCAAGATTACAGGTTCTCTGGAAACACCATATATTTT.

V and J are TRBV19 and TRBJ2-5; TRBD1 might be the D (7 bases). CDR3 size: 13 residues. Trimming shortened V by 4 bases and J by 5 bases, and 11 bases separated the two germline ends. Germline V gene data show CDR1 as LNHDA and CDR2 as SQIVND (reference sequence). This CDR3 is CASSTGGRETQYF. CDR3 sequence (DNA): TGTGCCAGTAGTACAGGGGGGCGGGAGACCCAGTACTTC.

The V call is TRBV18, the J call TRBJ1-1; the D is unclear. The CDR3 loop spans 15 amino acids. Trimming pared 3 bases from V and 6 bases from J, leaving 17 bases between. Germline assignment: CDR1 KGHSH and CDR2 LQKENI. The CDR3 DNA reads as TGTGCCAGCTCACCCTCGGCAGTCCGAAGCGCTGAAGCTTTCTTT. Translation: CASSPSAVRSAEAFF.

The V gene is TRBV18, the J gene TRBJ1-3, with 7 bases lining up with TRBD1. Trimming removed 1 base from V and 4 bases from J; junction bases left unmatched: 1. CDR3 size: 14 residues. Germline V CDR1 and CDR2: KGHSH, LQKENI. DNA for the CDR3: TGTGCCAGCTCACCACAGGGGGCCGGAAACACCATATATTTT. Protein product: CASSPQGAGNTIYF. The variable domain in full, completed from reference TRBV18 and TRBJ1-3, reads NAGVMQNPRHLVRRRGQEARLRCSPMKGHSHVYWYRQLPEEGLKFMVYLQKENIIDESGMPKERFSAEFPKEGPSILRIQQVVRGDSAAYFCASSPQGAGNTIYFGEGSWLTVV.

The chain joins TRBV7-2 to TRBJ2-1; 7 bases align to TRBD2. The CDR3 is 13 amino acids. V was pared by 8 bases and J by 8 bases, with 9 bases of the junction left unmatched. Germline CDR1 is SGHTA and CDR2 is FQGNSA. The CDR3: CASSGGGRDEQFF. The CDR3 nucleotides are TGTGCCAGCTCGGGGGGAGGTCGGGATGAGCAGTTCTTC.

This chain uses TRBV19 with TRBJ1-1; maybe TRBD1 (5 bases). The CDR3 loop spans 14 amino acids. Trimming shortened V by 3 bases and J by 4 bases, and 12 bases separated the two germline ends. Per germline, CDR1 LNHDA and CDR2 SQIVND (reference sequence). CDR3 in DNA: TGTGCCAGTAGTATCGTCGGGGGTGGCACTGAAGCTTTCTTT. Translated: CASSIVGGGTEAFF. Drawing the rest from reference TRBV19 and TRBJ1-1, the complete variable domain is DGGITQSPKYLFRKEGQNVTLSCEQNLNHDAMYWYRQDPGQGLRLIYYSQIVNDFQKGDIAEGYSVSREKKESFPLTVTSAQKNPTAFYLCASSIVGGGTEAFFGQGTRLTVV.

The chain has TRBV29-1 and TRBJ1-1, with D hard to call. CDR1 and CDR2 from the germline V gene are SQVTM and ANQGSEA. The V end lost 1 base, the J end lost 1 base, and 4 bases lay between the germline ends. This CDR3 region has 12 residues. This CDR3 reads CSVEGQNTEAFF. CDR3 in DNA: TGCAGCGTTGAAGGGCAGAACACTGAAGCTTTCTTT.